This T cell receptor (beta chain) was profiled in a study of radiation and T cells in renal cell carcinoma. Study results and limitations: In blood, top tumor clones expanded by 2 weeks, shrinking by 4.

Generated by immunoSEQ multiplex PCR, the TCRdb table keeps only in-frame clones and is missing some. The sample has about 83,000 clones, less than 85% seen once. In the case of this clone: What it recognizes is unknown.

The time point was: blood 4 weeks post-SBRT, at nephrectomy. Sample treatment: 15 Gy SBRT to primary tumor, nephrectomy 4 weeks later. This renal cell carcinoma was of the clear cell type. Trimming took 10 bases from V and 2 from J, leaving 14 bases between them. Per germline, CDR1 LNHDA and CDR2 SQIVND (reference sequence). The CDR3 is made up of 13 amino acids. The chain combines TRBV19 with TRBJ2-5, with D tentatively TRBD1 (5 bases). The sequence derives from a woman aged 55-69 years with renal cell carcinoma. The sample here was blood, taken from a patient whose treatment included radiotherapy and nephrectomy. CDR3 amino acids: CATSGHFQETQYF. As DNA, the CDR3 is TGTGCCACCTCCGGACATTTTCAAGAGACCCAGTACTTC.